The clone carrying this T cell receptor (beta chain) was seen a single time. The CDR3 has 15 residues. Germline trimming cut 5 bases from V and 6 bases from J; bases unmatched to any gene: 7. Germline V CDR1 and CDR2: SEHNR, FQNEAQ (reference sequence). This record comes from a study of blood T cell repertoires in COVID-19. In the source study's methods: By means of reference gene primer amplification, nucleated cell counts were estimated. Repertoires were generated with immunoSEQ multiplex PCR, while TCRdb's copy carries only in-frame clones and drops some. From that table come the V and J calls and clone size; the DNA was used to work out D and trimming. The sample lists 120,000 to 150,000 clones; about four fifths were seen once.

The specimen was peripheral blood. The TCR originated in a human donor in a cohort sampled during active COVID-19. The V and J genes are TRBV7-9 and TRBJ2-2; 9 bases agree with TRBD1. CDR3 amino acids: CASSPGQGGSGELFF. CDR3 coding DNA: TGTGCCAGCAGCCCGGGACAGGGAGGGTCCGGGGAGCTGTTTTTT.